This entry features one TCR beta chain sequence. There is no known antigen for this receptor. CDR3 length: 12 amino acids, cysteine to phenylalanine. Only the CDR3 DNA is retained, 36 bases long and in frame from the first base. The germline V gene supplies CDR1 LGHNT and CDR2 FRNRAP. Cut back by 2 bases and 9 bases, the V and J ends lie 10 bases apart. Library preparation used the immunoSEQ multiplex PCR assay. For the multiplex PCR, a mixture combining 60 forward primers for TCR Vbeta segments and 13 reverse primers for TCR Jbeta segments was used. Amplification of the CDR3 region of rearranged TCR beta genes was performed with a multiplex PCR assay on genomic DNA. The Illumina HiSeq System was used to sequence the amplified TCR beta libraries as 87-base-pair reads. In the original analysis: A later analysis tallied 80 million to 95 million unique TCR beta chains across the 700 or so repertoires, and about 10 million of those chains were shared by two or more donors. Raw reads were error-corrected and collapsed into unique sequences by a nearest-neighbor algorithm in which closely related sequences were merged to remove PCR and sequencing errors. Alignment of CDR3 sequences to IMGT reference sequences was used to assign V, D and J gene segments. For a sequence to be retained, a match of at least six nucleotides was required to both a V gene segment and a J gene segment. Rearrangements were called productive when the CDR3 lacked stop codons and stayed in frame with V and J; all others were non-productive. Following IMGT convention, CDR3 was defined as the stretch from the second conserved V-encoded cysteine up to the conserved J-encoded phenylalanine. In an earlier analysis of around 540 of the donors, sequences lacking an unambiguous match to a single V gene segment were excluded. In an earlier analysis of several hundred of the donors, V segments were called functional above 56.7% productive rearrangements and were called segregating when the between-donor standard deviation exceeded 5%. A statistical classification framework was built to diagnose cytomegalovirus status from the catalog of TCR beta chain sequences. V and J gene assignment, in a later analysis, came from comparing TCR nucleotide sequences with IMGT/GENE-DB human TR gene sequences. The TCRdist pipeline was used in a later analysis to assign CDR3 sequences and most-parsimonious VDJ recombination scenarios. A later analysis defined each TCR beta chain by its CDR3 amino acid sequence plus V-gene family, and excluded reads lacking a unique V-gene family. A later analysis removed roughly 590 highly shared, low-generation-probability nucleotide sequences to deal with suspected cross-contamination and a sequencing artifact. A later analysis calculated a clonal expansion index for each public chain from normalized within-repertoire ranks of inferred template counts. In a later analysis, generation probabilities were computed using a VDJ recombination model fitted to out-of-frame rearrangements, and the results were checked against IGoR. In a later analysis, hypergeometric tests were used to score TCR-TCR, TCR-HLA and TCR-CMV co-occurrence, with a repertoire-size bias correction applied to TCR pairs. To estimate false discovery rates, a later analysis permuted the HLA or CMV assignments 20 times. In a later analysis, co-occurring TCRs were grouped using DBSCAN, and TCRdist sequence similarity was added for clustering within HLA-allele-positive subsets. For co-occurrence clustering, repertoires with fewer than 30,000 or more than 120,000 public chains were excluded, along with roughly 5 repertoires with anomalous nucleotide sharing. This is the immuneACCESS table as TCRdb keeps it, with only in-frame sequences that have V and J called. A part of the clones is gone; compared with another copy, unresolved V genes explain less than half, and the rest is unexplained. That table gives V, J and clone size, and the DNA gave D and trimming. This sample's listing comprises about 200,000 clones. 6.5% of the sample is taken by the ten largest.

This specimen belongs to a study of cytomegalovirus exposure and HLA in healthy donors (dated by TCRdb to about 2017). About the study as a whole: An earlier analysis of a few hundred of the donors reported about 260 Gb of sequence data and 95 million to 130 million unique TCR beta sequences obtained from 180 million or so T cells. To predict cytomegalovirus infection status, the study brought together high-throughput TCR immunosequencing, statistical association of individual TCRs with disease status, and machine learning. A separate validation cohort of some 130 different subjects was used in addition to the roughly 700-subject first cohort. A later genetic analysis used genome-wide SNP genotypes for about 55% of the 666 donors, treating that subset as a discovery cohort. A later analysis re-analyzed previously published TCR beta repertoires from 660 or so donors and added high-resolution HLA genotyping to study TCR occurrence patterns. Donor age, sex, ethnicity and CMV serostatus were compiled alongside the repertoire data. The later analysis used no new phenotypic data to find candidate immune exposures, relying instead on TCR beta sequences and their occurrence across donors. The number of donors typed differed by locus, with roughly 629-640 for A, B, C, DRB1 and DQB1, 522 for DQA1, some 570 for DPA1, and around 430 for DPB1. The T cell repertoires of roughly 660 subjects were profiled by immunosequencing and related to cytomegalovirus serostatus. Every repertoire in the discovery cohort had been generated on one and the same sequencing platform. In an earlier analysis of a few hundred of the donors, high-throughput TCR beta sequencing was used to judge whether each TCR beta V gene segment behaved as functional or pseudogenic. Across about 380 genotyped donors of the cohort, an average of about 240,000 unique TCR beta nucleotide sequences per donor were sequenced, and roughly 20% of those sequences were non-productive. Class I and class II HLA loci were covered by the typing at four-digit resolution. Of the roughly 400 genotyped donors, 75% to 85% were placed in the genetic ancestry cluster associated with self-reported Caucasian donors. The study aimed to test whether cataloging public T cell receptors could reveal signatures of past pathogen exposure. Roughly 300 gigabases of sequencing data and 91 million or so unique TCR sequences made up an early release that covered under 750 HLA-typed donors. About five DR-DQ haplotypes were handled as single units for association and clustering because linkage in the cohort was strong. Points the paper makes about the study in general: In a later analysis, the rate of TCR association differed among HLA loci, with DRB1 alleles having the most associated TCRs and HLA-C alleles having the fewest. A later analysis found that HLA-associated TCR beta chains were more clonally expanded and had lower generation probabilities than equally common non-associated chains. Across donors, most TCR sequences were observed very rarely, whereas some public TCRs were present in many individuals. Linkage disequilibrium might explain the correlated functional status among segregating V segments, but an unknown experimental factor could not be ruled out. A few of the identified cytomegalovirus-associated TCR beta chains were confirmed in vitro to be specific for cytomegalovirus antigens. Because HLA typing was missing for some donors at each locus, association tests included only the typed subset. Broadly in line with IMGT annotations, most TCR beta V segments showed up in productive rearrangements about 87% or about 30% of the time in an earlier analysis of a few hundred of the donors. Assigning TCR associations to individual alleles was difficult when HLA alleles, especially DR and DQ, strongly co-occurred. Specific HLA alleles were associated with some 15,000 TCR beta sequences at a false discovery rate of 0.05 in a later analysis. According to a later analysis, parvovirus B19, influenza, CMV and Epstein-Barr virus appeared linked to several top co-occurrence clusters. In a later genetic analysis, a missense DCLRE1C variant was associated with V-gene and J-gene trimming of TCR beta chains, and the association was replicated in an independent cohort. In both the original and validation cohorts, the classifier was reported to diagnose cytomegalovirus status with high specificity and sensitivity. In this cohort, only TCR beta chains were sequenced, and detectable features were limited by the absence of alpha or paired-chain data. In a later analysis, most CMV-associated TCR beta chains were found to appear HLA-restricted, with HLA associations seemingly driven largely by CMV exposure. A further reported finding was that TCR beta sequences accurately predicted the HLA-A and HLA-B alleles for most subjects in the first cohort. The only immune exposure information available for the cohort was CMV serostatus. The sequencing pipeline was judged likely to have produced a cluster of highly shared sequence variants as a technical artifact. Sequencing depth was assumed to be roughly uniform across donors in the presence/absence analyses, though that assumption may not hold. A later genetic analysis reported fewer N-insertions in productive TCRs among donors in an Asian-associated ancestry cluster than the roughly 640-donor mean. The 87-base-pair reads could not distinguish some IMGT-functional V segments, including TRBV6-2 and TRBV6-3, so those segments were excluded. The authors suggested that the approach could potentially be extended to other disease states and immunological phenotypes. Because counts were too low, seventeen rarely observed V segments, including chromosome 9 orphons, were excluded from the earlier analysis of roughly 580 of the donors. In the study, 150 to 200 TCR beta chains were listed as associated with cytomegalovirus.

The cohort was made up of about 610 healthy bone marrow donors. All cohort members were sampled while nominally healthy, although unrecorded immune exposures were likely present. The donor tested CMV seronegative and was one of the 352 seronegative cohort members. A peripheral blood sample was collected from each donor, and TCR beta sequencing was performed on peripheral blood mononuclear cells. Genomic DNA was extracted from the blood cell samples with the Qiagen DNeasy Blood Extraction Kit. The sample was PBMCs. This chain is built from TRBV12-5 and TRBJ1-1; the D gene is perhaps TRBD1, on 6 matching bases. The TCR originated in a man aged 25 to 45 in good health and CMV-seronegative. The DNA sequence is given as TGTGCTAGTGGTTTGCTGGGGGCTAAAGCTTTCTTT. This translates into CASGLLGAKAFF.